This entry concerns a single TCR beta chain. Its antigen is as yet unknown. The PCR employed 60 Vbeta primers together with 13 Jbeta primers. Generated by immunoSEQ multiplex PCR, the TCRdb table keeps only in-frame clones and is missing some. This sample carries about 130,000 clones, around three quarters of them seen once, and the ten largest clones take 1%. Per germline, CDR1 MNHEY and CDR2 SVGAGI. V was clipped by 3 bases and J by 2 bases, with 10 bases between them. The CDR3 sequence is 15 residues long. This entry belongs to a study of cytomegalovirus exposure and HLA in healthy donors. Study context: An earlier analysis identified 117 million unique TCR beta sequences in about 180 million T cells. Unique TCRs from HLA-typed donors, roughly 87 million of them, were held in an early data release.

Study-level points and caveats: Reports described diagnosis of cytomegalovirus status by the classifier as highly specific and sensitive.

Material: PBMCs. The chain couples TRBV6-5 to TRBJ2-2; D unclear. The clonotype was recovered from a man aged 40-49 years in good health and CMV-seronegative. The CDR3 DNA is TGTGCCAGCAGTTATGGCACAGACAACACCGGGGAGCTGTTTTTT. Amino acid sequence: CASSYGTDNTGELFF.